The entry below gives a single TCR beta chain sequence along with its context. The antigen remains unidentified. TCRdb keeps only in-frame clones here, not all; method: immunoSEQ multiplex PCR. The table lists roughly 110,000 clones, more than 80% of them singletons. This entry comes from a study of graft-versus-host responses after intestinal transplantation. Looking at the study overall: Following induction with anti-thymocyte globulin, all recipients were given tacrolimus and steroids for 2 to 4 years. Notes on the study in general: Allografts of one patient group, those with graft-donor T cell macrochimerism, had high graft-versus-host to host-versus-graft clonal ratios. Peak levels of circulating GvH clones tracked with early post-transplant HvG declines.

Germline V gene lookup returns CDR1 KGHSH and CDR2 LQKENI. The ends were cut back, 3 bases at V and 5 bases at J, with 11 bases in the middle. The CDR3 extends over 15 amino acids. Specimen: unstimulated CD4+ T cells sorted from spleen or lymph node cells, collected before transplant. The sequence derives from a human donor who was the organ donor for an intestinal transplant. V gene TRBV18 combines with J gene TRBJ1-6; D uncertain. CDR3 bases: TGTGCCAGCTCACCTCCCGGGAGCCATAATTCACCCCTCCACTTT. Translated, it gives CASSPPGSHNSPLHF.